The clone carrying this T cell receptor beta chain was found a few times. The data stem from a study of blood T cell repertoires in COVID-19. Background on the study: T cells, B-cell-depleted T cells, or PBMCs supplied cDNA or gDNA.

Clones were read by immunoSEQ multiplex PCR, and TCRdb kept only the in-frame ones, dropping some. The table lists 80,000 to 95,000 clones, roughly 79% of them singletons. V was clipped by 8 bases and J by 2 bases; unmatched bases: 9. The CDR3 runs to 16 residues. Looked up from germline, CDR1 is KGHSH and CDR2 is LQKENI. The chain has TRBV18 and TRBJ2-2, with TRBD2 identical over 9 bases. The TCR sequence derives from a man of 80 years or more with acute or convalescent COVID-19. Specimen: peripheral blood. The CDR3 DNA reads as TGTGCCAGCACTCCTATAGCGGGAGATAACACCGGGGAGCTGTTTTTT. Translation: CASTPIAGDNTGELFF.